This record looks at one T cell receptor (beta chain) sequence and its context. Its antigen is unidentified. V lost 2 bases to trimming and J lost 4 bases, with 17 bases between them. Germline CDR1 GTSNPN, CDR2 SVGIG (reference sequence). The length of the CDR3 is 16 residues. The assay was immunoSEQ multiplex PCR, and TCRdb's table has in-frame clones only and misses some. The sample includes 80,000 to 100,000 clones, roughly 92% of them seen just once. These data belong to a study of graft-versus-host responses after intestinal transplantation. Study background: Recipients uniformly received anti-thymocyte globulin induction, followed by tacrolimus and steroids for roughly three years.

The clonotype originates from a human donor who received an intestinal transplant. Here the sequenced sample was unstimulated CD4+ T cells sorted from spleen or lymph node cells, taken before intestinal transplant. V and J are TRBV30 and TRBJ1-4; D is possibly TRBD1 (5 bases). CDR3 DNA: TGTGCCTGGAGTTCGCATGGTATGGGGCTTAATGAAAAACTGTTTTTT. Its protein product is CAWSSHGMGLNEKLFF. Supplemented by reference TRBV30 and TRBJ1-4, the full variable domain reads SQTIHQWPATLVQPVGSPLSLECTVEGTSNPNLYWYRQAAGRGLQLLFYSVGIGQISSEVPQNLSASRPQDRQFILSSKKLLLSDSGFYLCAWSSHGMGLNEKLFFGSGTQLSVL.